This TCR beta chain was obtained from a study of identical twins. TCRdb itself ran the 5' RACE reads through MiXCR, one entry per CDR3 protein. The sample shows approximately 700,000 distinct CDR3 sequences, roughly 20% of them seen only once. Germline CDR1 SQVTM, CDR2 ANQGSEA. There are 13 residues in the CDR3. J lost 10 bases, V lost 1 base, and 8 bases had no gene match. Another study also made use of these data, one on T cells expressing NK-cell markers. That study reports: In about six donors, dominant CD3+CD56+NKG2C+ clonotypes ranked among the top 10 CD8+ clonotypes. The HCMV specificity of the expanded NKG2C+ T cell clones stayed unresolved.

This TCR came from a woman younger than 30 in good health. The chain uses TRBV29-1 and TRBJ2-3, with 7 nucleotides matching TRBD2. The sequencing input was PBMCs. CDR3 nucleotide sequence: TGCAGCGTTGAAGTTGGAGAGGGAGGGTCGCAGTATTTT. This codes for CSVEVGEGGSQYF.